This TCR beta chain appears in the sequencing data of a study of Graves' ophthalmopathy and Graves' hyperthyroidism. V dropped 4 bases and J dropped 0 bases, with 10 bases sitting between them. Germline loops: CDR1 MNHGY, CDR2 SVAAGI. This CDR3 is built from 15 residues. For repertoire sequencing, the TCR beta CDR3 regions were amplified from RNA transcripts. An initial RT-PCR round employing HTBI primers preceded a second-round multiplex PCR. From the multiplex PCR reads, TCRdb called clonotypes with MiXCR, one entry per CDR3 protein. The sample includes about 1.2 million distinct CDR3 sequences, roughly two fifths of them seen just once.

J is TRBJ1-3 and V is TRBV6-9, with a tentative D call TRBD1 (5 bases). The sample was peripheral blood or thyroid tissue (not recorded which). The clonotype was recovered from an adult man with Graves' hyperthyroidism. CDR3 in amino acids: CASSSQARSGNTIYF. The CDR3 DNA sequence: TGTGCCAGCAGTTCACAGGCCCGCTCTGGAAACACCATATATTTT.